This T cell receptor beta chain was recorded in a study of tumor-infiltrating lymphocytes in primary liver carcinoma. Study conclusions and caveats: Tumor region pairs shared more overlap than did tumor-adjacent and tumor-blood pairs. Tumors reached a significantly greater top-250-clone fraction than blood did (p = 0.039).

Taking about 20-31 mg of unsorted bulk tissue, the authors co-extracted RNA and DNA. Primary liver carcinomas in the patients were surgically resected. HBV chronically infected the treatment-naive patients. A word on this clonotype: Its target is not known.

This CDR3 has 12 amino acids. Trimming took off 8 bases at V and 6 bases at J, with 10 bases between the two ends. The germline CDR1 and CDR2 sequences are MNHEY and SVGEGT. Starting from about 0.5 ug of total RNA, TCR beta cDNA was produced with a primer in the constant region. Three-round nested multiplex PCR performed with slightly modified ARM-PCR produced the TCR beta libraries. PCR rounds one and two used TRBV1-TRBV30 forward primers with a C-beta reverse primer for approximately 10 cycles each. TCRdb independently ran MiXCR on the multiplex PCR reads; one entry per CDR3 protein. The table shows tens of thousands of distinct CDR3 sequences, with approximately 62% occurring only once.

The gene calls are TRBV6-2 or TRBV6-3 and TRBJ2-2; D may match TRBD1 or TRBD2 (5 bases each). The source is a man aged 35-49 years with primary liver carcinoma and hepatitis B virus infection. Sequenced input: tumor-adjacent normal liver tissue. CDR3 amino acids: CASGMGPGELFF. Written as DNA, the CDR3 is TGTGCCAGCGGTATGGGACCCGGGGAGCTGTTTTTT.